The rows below give T cell receptor beta chains drawn from one sample of a study of T cell responses to AZD1222 COVID-19 vaccine. Some clones are missing from TCRdb's copy, which holds only in-frame ones; the method was immunoSEQ multiplex PCR. The table has around 120,000 clones, 88% seen once. The sequencing used peripheral blood, collected on day 0 of AZD1222 vaccination. The receptors come from an adult in good health. Each CDR3 is given with its conserved first and last residue. A D gene is named only where the DNA matches it firmly. Clone size is shown for a subset of rows, as once, few, many or a class of expanded clone.

d_call,clone_size,v_call,j_call,cdr3_aa,cdr3_nt
TRBD1,.,TRBV3-1/TRBV3-2,TRBJ1-2,CASSRTGAEGGYTF,TGTGCCAGCAGCCGGACAGGGGCAGAAGGTGGCTACACCTTC
.,few,TRBV29-1,TRBJ1-2,CSVPGGDYGYTF,TGCAGCGTCCCTGGGGGGGACTATGGCTACACCTTC
.,.,TRBV29-1,TRBJ1-3,CSGQHQFGNTIYF,TGCAGCGGCCAACACCAATTTGGAAACACCATATATTTT
.,.,TRBV19,TRBJ2-5,CASKGVVRETQYF,TGTGCCAGTAAGGGGGTTGTCAGGGAGACCCAGTACTTC
.,.,TRBV6-2/TRBV6-3,TRBJ1-2,CASSEDSSGYTF,TGTGCCAGCAGCGAAGACAGTAGCGGCTACACCTTC
.,.,TRBV6-5,TRBJ1-4,CASSSGLTNIEKLFF,TGTGCCAGCAGTTCCGGACTGACGAACATTGAAAAACTGTTTTTT
.,once,TRBV7-9,TRBJ2-7,CASSYSVGEQYF,TGTGCCAGCAGCTACTCGGTTGGGGAGCAGTACTTC
.,.,TRBV4-3,TRBJ2-7,CASSQDSVGAYEQYF,TGCGCCAGCAGCCAAGATTCAGTTGGGGCCTACGAGCAGTACTTC
.,.,TRBV10-3,TRBJ1-1,CAISDRQANTEAFF,TGTGCCATCAGTGATCGGCAGGCAAACACTGAAGCTTTCTTT
TRBD1,.,TRBV19,TRBJ2-1,CASRDRGLGAYNEQFF,TGTGCCAGTAGAGACAGGGGGCTAGGGGCCTACAATGAGCAGTTCTTC
.,.,TRBV19,TRBJ1-2,CASSIDSGQSYGYTF,TGTGCCAGTAGTATAGATTCCGGGCAGAGCTATGGCTACACCTTC
.,.,TRBV19,TRBJ1-2,CASSIQGTGDGYTF,TGTGCCAGTAGTATACAGGGTACTGGTGATGGCTACACCTTC
.,.,TRBV5-1,TRBJ1-2,CASSGQPPYGYTF,TGCGCCAGCAGCGGCCAGCCCCCTTATGGCTACACCTTC
.,.,TRBV7-2,TRBJ1-2,CASSLNRGGNYGYTF,TGTGCCAGCAGCTTAAATCGGGGGGGGAACTATGGCTACACCTTC
.,.,TRBV19,TRBJ2-1,CASSRRSEQFF,TGTGCCAGTAGTAGGCGGAGTGAGCAGTTCTTC
TRBD1,.,TRBV5-1,TRBJ1-4,CASRLTGLAEKLFF,TGCGCCAGCAGGTTGACAGGGTTGGCCGAAAAACTGTTTTTT
.,.,TRBV6-6,TRBJ2-2,CASSYSRPRFTGELFF,TGTGCCAGCAGTTACTCGAGACCCCGATTCACCGGGGAGCTGTTTTTT
TRBD1,.,TRBV7-2,TRBJ1-2,CATTAGTGAYGYTF,TGTGCCACCACAGCAGGGACAGGGGCCTATGGCTACACCTTC
.,once,TRBV18,TRBJ1-5,CASSPVQGFQPQHF,TGTGCCAGCTCACCGGTCCAGGGTTTCCAGCCCCAGCATTTT
TRBD1,.,TRBV9,TRBJ1-4,CASSTTGAHEKLFF,TGTGCCAGCAGCACGACAGGGGCCCATGAAAAACTGTTTTTT
.,.,TRBV4-1,TRBJ2-4,CASSQDPGTKNIQYF,TGCGCCAGCAGCCAAGATCCGGGCACCAAAAACATTCAGTACTTC
TRBD2,.,TRBV2,TRBJ2-1,CASSVRLAGGRVEQFF,TGTGCCAGCAGTGTCCGACTAGCGGGAGGAAGGGTTGAGCAGTTCTTC
.,.,TRBV28,TRBJ2-7,CASSVANYEQYF,TGTGCCAGCAGTGTGGCTAACTACGAGCAGTACTTC
TRBD1,once,TRBV3-1/TRBV3-2,TRBJ1-1,CASSSGTGINTEAFF,TGTGCCAGCAGCTCCGGGACAGGCATTAACACTGAAGCTTTCTTT
.,few,TRBV3-1/TRBV3-2,TRBJ1-5,CASSLGLNQPQHF,TGTGCCAGCAGCCTGGGACTCAATCAGCCCCAGCATTTT
TRBD1,.,TRBV7-9,TRBJ1-1,CASSLAEGANTEAFF,TGTGCCAGCAGCTTAGCGGAGGGGGCGAACACTGAAGCTTTCTTT
.,.,TRBV11-2,TRBJ1-1,CASSPRTVMNTEAFF,TGTGCCAGCAGCCCTCGGACAGTAATGAACACTGAAGCTTTCTTT
.,.,TRBV2,TRBJ1-1,CASGSDRNTEAFF,TGTGCCAGCGGCTCGGACAGGAACACTGAAGCTTTCTTT
.,few,TRBV5-4,TRBJ1-2,CASSLETLRGYTF,TGTGCCAGCAGCCTCGAAACCCTTCGAGGCTACACCTTC
.,.,TRBV28,TRBJ1-5,CASAEGRRGRNQPQHF,TGTGCCAGCGCCGAGGGGAGGCGTGGGAGGAATCAGCCCCAGCATTTT
.,.,TRBV7-2,TRBJ2-3,CASSLVLTPVASTDTQYF,TGTGCCAGCAGCTTAGTATTAACTCCCGTAGCTAGCACAGATACGCAGTATTTT
.,.,TRBV28,TRBJ1-5,CASSLVDKSNQPQHF,TGTGCCAGCAGTTTAGTAGACAAAAGCAATCAGCCCCAGCATTTT
.,.,TRBV18,TRBJ2-7,CASSPDRTASYEQYF,TGTGCCAGCTCACCAGACAGGACGGCCTCCTACGAGCAGTACTTC
TRBD1,.,TRBV3-1/TRBV3-2,TRBJ1-5,CASSQGQGGNQPQHF,TGTGCCAGCAGCCAAGGACAGGGCGGCAATCAGCCCCAGCATTTT
.,once,TRBV5-1,TRBJ2-7,CASGESPQGYEQYF,TGCGCCTCGGGGGAGAGTCCTCAGGGCTACGAGCAGTACTTC
.,few,TRBV6-5,TRBJ1-6,CASSYTGSPLHF,TGTGCCAGCAGTTACACAGGTTCACCCCTCCACTTT
TRBD2,.,TRBV20-1,TRBJ2-2,CSASYGGSTGELFF,TGCAGTGCTAGTTACGGGGGGAGCACCGGGGAGCTGTTTTTT
TRBD1,.,TRBV30,TRBJ1-2,CAWTRTGPAPYTF,TGTGCCTGGACCCGGACAGGACCGGCCCCTTACACCTTC
.,.,TRBV5-1,TRBJ2-7,CASSSNPSDSYEQYF,TGCGCCAGCAGCTCAAACCCTAGCGACTCCTACGAGCAGTACTTC
.,.,TRBV4-2,TRBJ1-1,CASSQEQGMRSLSTEAFF,TGTGCCAGCAGCCAAGAGCAGGGGATGAGGAGTTTGTCCACTGAAGCTTTCTTT
.,.,TRBV7-6,TRBJ2-7,CASSLGNEQYF,TGTGCCAGCAGCTTAGGGAACGAGCAGTACTTC
.,.,TRBV7-8,TRBJ1-2,CASSFQGTDLYTF,TGTGCCAGCAGCTTCCAGGGGACCGATTTATACACCTTC
.,.,TRBV19,TRBJ1-1,CASSMGGNTEAFF,TGTGCCAGTAGTATGGGGGGGAACACTGAAGCTTTCTTT
.,.,TRBV19,TRBJ1-5,CASRTYRAESDSNQPQHF,TGTGCCAGTCGCACCTACAGGGCAGAGTCGGATAGCAATCAGCCCCAGCATTTT
.,.,TRBV28,TRBJ1-2,CASSLQGYGYTF,TGTGCCAGCAGTTTACAGGGGTATGGCTACACCTTC
.,.,TRBV6-5,TRBJ2-7,CASSSRQGRAYEQYF,TGTGCCAGCAGTTCCCGACAGGGGAGGGCCTACGAGCAGTACTTC
TRBD2,.,TRBV6-2/TRBV6-3,TRBJ2-7,CASSRLAQTHEQYF,TGTGCCAGCAGTCGACTAGCTCAAACACACGAGCAGTACTTC
.,.,TRBV10-3,TRBJ1-2,CAIGAFGYGYTF,TGTGCCATCGGAGCGTTTGGCTATGGCTACACCTTC
.,few,TRBV6-5,TRBJ1-5,CASSYEGVQPQHF,TGTGCCAGCAGTTACGAAGGGGTCCAGCCCCAGCATTTT
.,few,TRBV7-2,TRBJ1-3,CASSSGFSGNTIYF,TGTGCCAGCAGCTCAGGATTCTCTGGAAACACCATATATTTT